This TCR beta chain was identified during a study of blood T cells in healthy people across ages. Study conclusions and caveats: The study found TCR beta diversity correlated strongly with naive T cell percentage.

Germline trimming cut 6 bases from V and 7 bases from J; bases unmatched to any gene: 10. The CDR3 contains 15 residues. The germline V gene encodes CDR1 MNHEY and CDR2 SVGAGI. Next came a second PCR, run for about 6 to 11 cycles, which used a sample-barcoded 5' primer along with a J-beta primer mix. All cDNA molecules were each tagged by a template-switch adaptor with 12 random nucleotides. TCRdb redid the calling of the 5' RACE reads with MiXCR, one entry per CDR3 protein. The sample lists some 710,000 distinct CDR3 sequences; 46% were seen once. A remark on this clonotype: The antigen is undetermined.

The specimen sequenced was blood. The chain is built from TRBV6-5 and TRBJ2-1, with TRBD2 identical over 9 bases. The receptor comes from an elderly man in good health. The CDR3 region has the DNA TGTGCCAGCAGCGCAGGGACTAGCCGCGGGAATGAGCAGTTCTTC. This gives the protein CASSAGTSRGNEQFF.